The 8 T cell receptor beta chains presented below share a single source sample, sequenced in a study of control samples from healthy donors and cancer patients (TCRdb year 2020). Library preparation used the immunoSEQ multiplex PCR assay. As stored in TCRdb, this immuneACCESS dataset retains in-frame rearrangements with V and J assigned. A fraction of the clones does not appear; measured against another copy, unresolved V genes explain less than half of the discrepancy, and the remainder lacks a known reason. The sample table records fewer than 45,000 clones; 75% to 95% of these occur just once. The leading ten clones occupy more than 20% of the sample. The sample comprised PBMCs. The receptor source for this set is a woman aged 40 to 49 with head and neck cancer.

The rearrangement uses TRBV19 and TRBJ2-1; TRBD2 matches 9 bases. V lost 3 bases to trimming and J lost 0 bases; unmatched junction nucleotides: 0. The CDR3 has 15 amino acids. Germline V gene data show CDR1 as LNHDA and CDR2 as SQIVND (reference sequence). The chain's CDR3 is CASSISGSSYNEQFF. The CDR3, as DNA: TGTGCCAGTAGTATTAGCGGGAGCTCCTACAATGAGCAGTTCTTC.

This chain uses TRBV7-9 with TRBJ2-7; 7 bases map to TRBD1. This CDR3 has 15 amino acids. CDR1 and CDR2 from the germline V gene are SEHNR and FQNEAQ (reference sequence). V shed 5 bases and J 4 bases; nucleotides not matched to a gene: 11. CDR3 loop: CASSPNDRAFYEQYF. CDR3 DNA: TGTGCCAGCAGCCCTAATGACAGGGCCTTTTACGAGCAGTACTTC.

The genes are TRBV30 and TRBJ1-4; D gene ambiguous. The CDR3 length is 13 residues. Trimming stripped 0 bases from V and 2 bases from J, with 4 bases between. In germline, CDR1 is GTSNPN, CDR2 SVGIG (reference sequence). CDR3 residues: CAWSVRTNEKLFF. The CDR3 DNA follows: TGTGCCTGGAGTGTTCGGACTAATGAAAAACTGTTTTTT.

The chain employs TRBV27 and TRBJ2-2; TRBD1 matches at 9 bases. The CDR3 sequence is 16 residues long. Germline CDR1 and CDR2: MNHEY and SMNVEV (reference sequence). Trimming cost V 5 bases and J 3 bases; bases outside gene matches: 7. CDR3 in DNA: TGTGCCAGCAGTGCCACAGGGGGCGCGGACACCGGGGAGCTGTTTTTT. Protein sequence: CASSATGGADTGELFF.

The chain joins TRBV2 to TRBJ2-1; D uncertain. Trimming took off 7 bases at V and 7 bases at J, with 14 bases between the two ends. The CDR3 is made up of 13 amino acids. The germline V gene has CDR1 SNHLY and CDR2 FYNNEI. The CDR3: CASTPLDRNEQFF. Here the CDR3 DNA reads TGTGCCAGCACTCCATTGGATCGGAATGAGCAGTTCTTC.

This rearrangement joins TRBV5-1 to TRBJ1-2; TRBD1 agrees at 8 bases. J was trimmed by 6 bases and V by 2 bases; bases with no gene match: 6. CDR1 is SGHRS and CDR2 is YFSETQ in the germline V gene. This CDR3 comprises 14 residues. The CDR3 protein is CASSFQGAWDGYTF. In DNA, the CDR3 is TGCGCCAGCAGCTTCCAGGGGGCGTGGGATGGCTACACCTTC.

V and J are TRBV11-2 and TRBJ2-5, with 7 bases that match TRBD1. Germline values: CDR1 SGHAT, CDR2 FQNNGV. V lost 4 bases, J lost 0 bases, and 8 bases stayed unmatched. This CDR3 is 16 amino acids long. The CDR3 DNA reads TGTGCCAGCAGCTGGGGACAGCGGACGGACCAAGAGACCCAGTACTTC. Protein sequence: CASSWGQRTDQETQYF. Filled out from reference TRBV11-2 and TRBJ2-5, the complete variable domain reads EAGVAQSPRYKIIEKRQSVAFWCNPISGHATLYWYQQILGQGPKLLIQFQNNGVVDDSQLPKDRFSAERLKGVDSTLKIQPAKLEDSAVYLCASSWGQRTDQETQYFGPGTRLLVL.

The chain has TRBV7-3 and TRBJ2-1, with 9 bases that match TRBD1. Germline CDR1 is SGHTA and CDR2 is FQGTGA. This CDR3 comprises 18 residues. V lost 6 bases to trimming and J lost 5 bases; unmatched junction nucleotides: 17. The CDR3 sequence is CASSSAPYRGRGDNEQFF. The CDR3 DNA reads as TGTGCCAGCAGTTCGGCCCCCTACAGGGGGCGAGGGGACAATGAGCAGTTCTTC.